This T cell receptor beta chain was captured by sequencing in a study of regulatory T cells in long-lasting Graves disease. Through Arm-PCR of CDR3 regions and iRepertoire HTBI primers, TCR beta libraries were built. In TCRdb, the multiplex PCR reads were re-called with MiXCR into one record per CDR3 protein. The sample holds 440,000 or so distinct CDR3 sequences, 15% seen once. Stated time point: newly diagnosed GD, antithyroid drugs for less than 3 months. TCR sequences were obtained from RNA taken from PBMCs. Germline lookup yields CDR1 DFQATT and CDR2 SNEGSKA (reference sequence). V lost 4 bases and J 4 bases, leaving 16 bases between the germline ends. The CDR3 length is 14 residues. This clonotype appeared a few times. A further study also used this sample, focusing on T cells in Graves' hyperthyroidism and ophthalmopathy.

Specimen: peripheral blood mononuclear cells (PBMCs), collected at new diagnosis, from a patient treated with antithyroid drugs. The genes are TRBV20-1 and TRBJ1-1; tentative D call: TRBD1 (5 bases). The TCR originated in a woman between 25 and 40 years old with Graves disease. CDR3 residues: CSANPGSVVTEAFF. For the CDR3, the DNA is TGCAGTGCTAACCCAGGGTCGGTGGTCACTGAAGCTTTCTTT.